Listed below are T cell receptor beta chains from one sample, sequenced in a study of T cells in Graves' hyperthyroidism and ophthalmopathy. TCRdb used MiXCR to reprocess the multiplex PCR reads, holding one entry per CDR3 protein. The sample has approximately 430,000 distinct CDR3 sequences; 15% to 19% are singletons. Sequencing was carried out using blood. Every receptor here comes from a woman younger than 35 with Graves' hyperthyroidism. The CDR3 runs from the conserved cysteine through the conserved F or W. A D gene is named only where the DNA matches it firmly. Not every row has a clone size; where given, it reads once, few, many or a size class.

v_gene	abundance	j_gene	d_gene	CDR3aa	CDR3nt
TRBV12-3/TRBV12-4	many	TRBJ1-6	TRBD1	CASSLQGANSPLHF	TGTGCCAGCAGCCTCCAGGGGGCGAATTCACCCCTCCACTTT
TRBV7-8	many	TRBJ2-5	TRBD2	CASSPTLTSGGQETQYF	TGTGCCAGCAGCCCGACGCTGACTAGCGGGGGGCAAGAGACCCAGTACTTC
TRBV5-1	many	TRBJ1-2	NA	CASSLEDYGYTF	TGCGCCAGCAGCTTAGAGGACTATGGCTACACCTTC
TRBV30	few	TRBJ2-7	NA	CAWSVTGIPYEQYF	TGTGCCTGGAGTGTAACAGGGATTCCCTACGAGCAGTACTTC
TRBV12-3/TRBV12-4	many	TRBJ2-3	NA	CASSLELRGWSTDTQYF	TGTGCCAGCAGTTTAGAACTTAGGGGTTGGAGCACAGATACGCAGTATTTT
TRBV28	NA	TRBJ2-5	TRBD1	CASSLWGTGGEETQYF	TGTGCCAGCAGTTTATGGGGGACAGGGGGCGAAGAGACCCAGTACTTC
TRBV5-1	many	TRBJ1-6	NA	CASSLFLGGNSPLHF	TGCGCCAGCAGCTTGTTCTTGGGAGGAAATTCACCCCTCCACTTT
TRBV6-5	NA	TRBJ1-4	NA	CASSYRQANEKLFF	TGTGCCAGCAGTTACCGACAGGCCAATGAAAAACTGTTTTTT
TRBV3-1	many	TRBJ2-3	NA	CASRDSSGVRATQYF	TGTGCCAGCAGGGACTCCAGTGGGGTTCGGGCTACGCAGTATTTT
TRBV2	many	TRBJ1-4	NA	CASREEVKLFF	TGTGCCAGCCGGGAGGAAGTAAAACTGTTTTTT
TRBV10-3	many	TRBJ2-2	NA	CAISGGDTVGTGELFF	TGTGCCATCAGTGGGGGAGACACGGTTGGCACCGGGGAGCTGTTTTTT
TRBV7-9	NA	TRBJ1-2	NA	CASTFGRTIYGYTF	TGTGCCAGCACCTTTGGGAGGACAATCTATGGCTACACCTTC
TRBV7-3	many	TRBJ2-6	NA	CASSLRGGQAPGEDSGANVLTF	TGTGCCAGCAGCTTACGGGGAGGCCAGGCCCCGGGGGAAGACTCTGGGGCCAACGTCCTGACTTTC
TRBV19	many	TRBJ2-3	NA	CASSIDSQGKGTDTQYF	TGTGCCAGTAGTATAGACTCGCAGGGGAAAGGGACAGATACGCAGTATTTT
TRBV6-1	many	TRBJ1-2	TRBD1	CASWTGNYGYTF	TGTGCCAGCTGGACAGGGAACTATGGCTACACCTTC
TRBV10-3	NA	TRBJ2-1	NA	CAISRAFPHEQFF	TGTGCCATCAGCCGGGCCTTCCCCCATGAGCAGTTCTTC
TRBV3-1	many	TRBJ2-5	TRBD1	CASWAGTVRTQYF	TGTGCCAGCTGGGCCGGGACAGTAAGAACCCAGTACTTC
TRBV11-1	many	TRBJ2-1	NA	CASSLSGGHEQFF	TGTGCCAGCAGCTTATCCGGGGGCCATGAGCAGTTCTTC
TRBV5-1	NA	TRBJ2-7	NA	CASSLSGNYEQYF	TGCGCCAGCAGCTTAAGCGGAAACTACGAGCAGTACTTC
TRBV13	many	TRBJ2-5	NA	CASSPRGIPQETQYF	TGTGCCAGCAGCCCCAGGGGAATACCGCAAGAGACCCAGTACTTC
TRBV30	many	TRBJ1-2	NA	CAWSFGYGYTF	TGTGCCTGGAGTTTCGGGTATGGCTACACCTTC
TRBV7-3	many	TRBJ2-1	TRBD2	CASSLIGGRLDEQFF	TGTGCCAGCAGCTTAATCGGCGGGAGGTTGGATGAGCAGTTCTTC
TRBV2	many	TRBJ2-7	NA	CASRRFAREQYF	TGTGCCAGCAGGCGCTTCGCGCGGGAGCAGTACTTC
TRBV18	many	TRBJ2-3	NA	CASSSTPGTTDTQYF	TGTGCCAGCTCATCCACCCCCGGGACCACAGATACGCAGTATTTT
TRBV19	NA	TRBJ1-5	NA	CASSIDQGGVPNQPQHF	TGTGCCAGTAGTATAGATCAGGGAGGGGTTCCGAATCAGCCCCAGCATTTT
TRBV7-2	many	TRBJ2-5	NA	CASSLVTEETQYF	TGTGCCAGCAGCTTAGTCACAGAAGAGACCCAGTACTTC
TRBV28	many	TRBJ1-2	NA	CATSPRGNYGYTF	TGTGCCACCAGCCCAAGGGGAAACTATGGCTACACCTTC
TRBV9	NA	TRBJ2-1	TRBD1	CASGGTGGLNEQFF	TGTGCCAGCGGAGGGACAGGGGGCCTCAATGAGCAGTTCTTC